Below are 7 T cell receptor beta chains sequenced from a single sample in a study of cytomegalovirus exposure and HLA in healthy donors. The PCR was carried out with 60 Vbeta primers and 13 Jbeta primers. This table comes from immunoSEQ multiplex PCR, and its TCRdb copy is limited to in-frame clones, with some not included. The sample holds about 57,000 clones; roughly four fifths are singletons and the top ten take roughly 4%. The sequenced material came from PBMCs. All receptors come from a man aged 25-45 years in good health and CMV-seronegative.

The CDR3 here is CASSPQAGGYQETQYF. The CDR3 nucleotides read TGTGCCAGCTCACCCCAGGCTGGAGGGTACCAAGAGACCCAGTACTTC. The chain recombines TRBV18 with TRBJ2-5; D may be TRBD2 (6 bases). V gave up 3 bases and J gave up 0 bases, with 14 bases separating them. The length of the CDR3 is 16 residues. Germline loops: CDR1 KGHSH, CDR2 LQKENI. Based on the CDR3 plus reference TRBV18 and TRBJ2-5, the full variable domain is NAGVMQNPRHLVRRRGQEARLRCSPMKGHSHVYWYRQLPEEGLKFMVYLQKENIIDESGMPKERFSAEFPKEGPSILRIQQVVRGDSAAYFCASSPQAGGYQETQYFGPGTRLLVL.

The chain employs TRBV5-6 and TRBJ2-1; D remains unclear. The CDR3 sequence is 13 residues long. V dropped 4 bases and J dropped 9 bases, with 14 bases sitting between them. Germline loops: CDR1 SGHDT, CDR2 YYEEEE. The CDR3 DNA is TGTGCCAGCAGCCCCTCCCTGGCAGGTGAGCAGTTCTTC. Translated: CASSPSLAGEQFF.

The chain combines TRBV7-9 with TRBJ2-1; D possibly corresponds to TRBD1 (6 bases). CDR3 length equals 15 residues. Germline loops: CDR1 SEHNR, CDR2 FQNEAQ (reference sequence). V lost 5 bases to trimming and J lost 2 bases, with 13 bases between them. The CDR3 region is CASSVPRDTYNEQFF. The CDR3 nucleotides are TGTGCCAGCAGCGTTCCCCGGGACACCTACAATGAGCAGTTCTTC.

The V gene is TRBV5-1, the J gene TRBJ2-2, with 7 positions matching TRBD1. V gave up 5 bases and J gave up 0 bases; unmatched junction bases: 10. CDR1 is SGHRS and CDR2 is YFSETQ in the germline V gene. CDR3 size: 17 residues. The DNA for the CDR3 is TGCGCCAGCAGTCCAACACCAGGGGGAGCGAACACCGGGGAGCTGTTTTTT. Translation: CASSPTPGGANTGELFF. Based on the CDR3 plus reference TRBV5-1 and TRBJ2-2, the full variable domain is KAGVTQTPRYLIKTRGQQVTLSCSPISGHRSVSWYQQTPGQGLQFLFEYFSETQRNKGNFPGRFSGRQFSNSRSEMNVSTLELGDSALYLCASSPTPGGANTGELFFGEGSRLTVL.

This clone appeared a few times. The gene calls are TRBV5-8 and TRBJ1-1; D not resolved. Germline V CDR1 and CDR2: SGHTS, YDEGEE. The CDR3 has 15 amino acids. Trimming removed 4 bases at V and 3 bases at J, with 16 bases between. The CDR3 DNA reads as TGTGCCAGCAGCCTACCGGTGTACCGCTACACTGAAGCTTTCTTT. It is translated as CASSLPVYRYTEAFF.

The J gene is TRBJ1-1, the V gene TRBV7-3; tentative D call: TRBD1 (6 bases). There are 14 residues in the CDR3. Trimming pared 5 bases from V and 4 bases from J, leaving 14 bases between. CDR1 SGHTA and CDR2 FQGTGA come from the germline V gene. This CDR3 reads CASSPGGGGTEAFF. DNA for the CDR3: TGTGCCAGCAGCCCCGGGGGGGGCGGCACTGAAGCTTTCTTT.

The V gene is TRBV7-7, the J gene TRBJ1-6; 11 bases map to TRBD1. The CDR3 is 16 amino acids. The junction had 8 bases not matched to a gene; V was cut back by 5 bases and J by 8 bases. Germline assignment: CDR1 SSHAT and CDR2 FNYEAQ (reference sequence). Here the CDR3 DNA reads TGTGCCAGCAGCGTGTCCCCGGGACAGGGGGATTCACCCCTCCACTTT. It encodes CASSVSPGQGDSPLHF. Variable domain in full (rest from reference TRBV7-7 and TRBJ1-6): GAGVSQSPRYKVTKRGQDVTLRCDPISSHATLYWYQQALGQGPEFLTYFNYEAQPDKSGLPSDRFSAERPEGSISTLTIQRTEQRDSAMYRCASSVSPGQGDSPLHFGNGTRLTVT.